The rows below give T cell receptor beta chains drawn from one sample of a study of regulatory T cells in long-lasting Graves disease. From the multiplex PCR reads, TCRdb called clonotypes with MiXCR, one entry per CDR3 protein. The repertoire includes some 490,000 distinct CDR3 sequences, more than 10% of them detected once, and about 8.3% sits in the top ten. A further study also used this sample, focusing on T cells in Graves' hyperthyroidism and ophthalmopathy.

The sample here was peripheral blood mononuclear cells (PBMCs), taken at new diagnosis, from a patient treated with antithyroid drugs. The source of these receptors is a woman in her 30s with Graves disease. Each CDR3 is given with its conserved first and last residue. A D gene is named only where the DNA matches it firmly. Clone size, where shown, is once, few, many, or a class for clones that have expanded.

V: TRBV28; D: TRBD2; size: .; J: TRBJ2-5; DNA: TGTGCCAGCAGTTTGTTCCTAGCGGGAGAAGAGACCCAGTACTTC; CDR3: CASSLFLAGEETQYF
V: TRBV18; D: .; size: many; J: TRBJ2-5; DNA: TGTGCCAGCTCACCCCCCCAAGAGACCCAGTACTTC; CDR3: CASSPPQETQYF
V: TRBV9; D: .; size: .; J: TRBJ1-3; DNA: TGTGCCAGCAGCGTAGATCTGGGATCAGGAAACACCATATATTTT; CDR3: CASSVDLGSGNTIYF
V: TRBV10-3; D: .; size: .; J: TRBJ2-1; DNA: TGTGCCATCAGGATCACTAGCCTCAAAAACAATGAGCAGTTCTTC; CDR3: CAIRITSLKNNEQFF
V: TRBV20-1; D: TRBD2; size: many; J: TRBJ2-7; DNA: TGCAGTGCTAGAGTTTACGGGAGGGCCAGGGAGCAGTACTTC; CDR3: CSARVYGRAREQYF
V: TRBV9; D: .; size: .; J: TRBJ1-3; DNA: TGTGCCAGCAGCGTAGGAGGGAGCGCTGGAAACACCATATATTTT; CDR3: CASSVGGSAGNTIYF
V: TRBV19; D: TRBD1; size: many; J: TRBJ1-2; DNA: TGTGCCAGTAGTAGCCTAACGACAGGGGACTATGGCTACACCTTC; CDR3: CASSSLTTGDYGYTF
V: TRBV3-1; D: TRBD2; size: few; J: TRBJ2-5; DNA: TGTGCCAGCAGCCGGACCGGACTAGCGGGAGGCCTCGGGGAGACCCAGTACTTC; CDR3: CASSRTGLAGGLGETQYF
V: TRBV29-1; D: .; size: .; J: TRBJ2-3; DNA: TGCAGCGTTGAAAGGGGGGGGAGCGATGCGCAGTATTTT; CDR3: CSVERGGSDAQYF
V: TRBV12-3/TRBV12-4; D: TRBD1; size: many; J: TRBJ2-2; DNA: TGTGCCAGCAGGTCCCCGGGACAGGGGAACACCGGGGAGCTGTTTTTT; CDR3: CASRSPGQGNTGELFF
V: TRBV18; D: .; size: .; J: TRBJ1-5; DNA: TGTGCCAGCTCACCAACTTTTTTGGACGGCAATCAGCCCCAGCATTTT; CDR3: CASSPTFLDGNQPQHF
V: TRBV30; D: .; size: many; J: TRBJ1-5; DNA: TGTGCCTGGAGTGAGGACAGTCATAGCAATCAGCCCCAGCATTTT; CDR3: CAWSEDSHSNQPQHF
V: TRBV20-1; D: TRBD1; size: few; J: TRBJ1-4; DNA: TGCAGTGCCGGGGAGGGGGCCCATGAAAAACTGTTTTTT; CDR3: CSAGEGAHEKLFF
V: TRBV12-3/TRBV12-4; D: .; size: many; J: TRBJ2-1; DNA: TGTGCCAGCAGTCCCACAGGGGGGGGTGAGCAGTTCTTC; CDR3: CASSPTGGGEQFF
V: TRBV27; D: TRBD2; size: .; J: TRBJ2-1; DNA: TGTGCCAGCAGTTGGCCGGGACTAGCGGGATCCAATGAGCAGTTCTTC; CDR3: CASSWPGLAGSNEQFF
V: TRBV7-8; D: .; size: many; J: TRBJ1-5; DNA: TGTGCCAGCAGCCCGATGGGTTCAGGGAAGGTCAATCAGCCCCAGCATTTT; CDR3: CASSPMGSGKVNQPQHF
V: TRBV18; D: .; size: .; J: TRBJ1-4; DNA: TGTGCCAGCTCGCCAGCGGGGCCTCCCCGGGAAAAACTGTTTTTT; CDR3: CASSPAGPPREKLFF
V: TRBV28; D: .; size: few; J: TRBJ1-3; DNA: TGTGCCAGCAGTCCGTCCTTGGGCCCCGGAGGAAACACCATATATTTT; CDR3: CASSPSLGPGGNTIYF
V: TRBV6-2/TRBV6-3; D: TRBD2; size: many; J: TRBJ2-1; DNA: TGTGCCAGCAGTTACGGGACTAGCGGGCGCAATGAGCAGTTCTTC; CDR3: CASSYGTSGRNEQFF
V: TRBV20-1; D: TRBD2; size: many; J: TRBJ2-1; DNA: TGCAGTGCTAGAGATCCGGGACTAGCCAGAAATGAGCAGTTCTTC; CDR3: CSARDPGLARNEQFF
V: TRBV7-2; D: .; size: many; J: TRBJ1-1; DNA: TGTGCCAGCAGCTCCCCGGCCGGTGAAGCTTTCTTT; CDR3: CASSSPAGEAFF
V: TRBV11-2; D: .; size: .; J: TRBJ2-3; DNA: TGTGCCAGCAGTTTATTAGCCCTAGCGAGAGGTACGCAGTATTTT; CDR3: CASSLLALARGTQYF
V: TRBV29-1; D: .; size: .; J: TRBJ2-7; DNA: TGCAGCGCTGTCGGGGCCGGGGAGCAGTACTTC; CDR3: CSAVGAGEQYF
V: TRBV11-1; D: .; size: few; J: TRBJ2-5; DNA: TGTGCCAGCAGCTTAGCGCAGTACGAGACCCAGTACTTC; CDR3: CASSLAQYETQYF
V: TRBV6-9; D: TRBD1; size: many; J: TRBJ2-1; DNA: TGTGCCAGCAGTTATTCGAGCCAGGGGGCAAAGTTGGACAATGAGCAGTTCTTC; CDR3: CASSYSSQGAKLDNEQFF
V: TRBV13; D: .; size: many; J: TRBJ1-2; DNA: TGTGCCAGCAGCGAAAAGACGGGGTTACCCTATGGCTACACCTTC; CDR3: CASSEKTGLPYGYTF
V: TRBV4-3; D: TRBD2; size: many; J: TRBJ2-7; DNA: TGCGCCAGCAGCCCTCGACTAGCGGGAGGATCGCAGTACTTC; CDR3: CASSPRLAGGSQYF
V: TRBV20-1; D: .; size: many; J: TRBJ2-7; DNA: TGCAGTGCTAGAGAGGGCCTATCTGATGCCTACGAGCAGTACTTC; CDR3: CSAREGLSDAYEQYF